The following is a TCR beta chain sequence with its context. Its antigen remains unidentified. The CDR3 sequence is 14 residues long. V gave up 11 bases and J gave up 4 bases, with 15 bases separating them. Germline values: CDR1 ENHRY, CDR2 SYGVKD. These data originate in a study of cytomegalovirus exposure and HLA in healthy donors. Study summary: Within an early data release were about 85 million unique TCRs drawn from HLA-typed donors.

Points from the study as a whole: Highest at DRB1 and lowest at HLA-C, TCR association rates differed among HLA loci in a later analysis.

PCR was performed using 60 Vbeta and 13 Jbeta primers. Generated by immunoSEQ multiplex PCR, the TCRdb table keeps only in-frame clones and is missing some. Here the sample table reports tens of thousands of clones. The V gene is TRBV10-3, the J gene TRBJ2-6; a weak D match, TRBD1 (7 bases). The clonotype originates from a woman between 35 and 50 years old in good health and CMV-seronegative. The specimen was PBMCs. Written as DNA, the CDR3 is TGTGCCCCAGGGGGAGGTGCCGGGGCCAACGTCCTGACTTTC. Amino acids: CAPGGGAGANVLTF.